The 10 T cell receptor beta chains in this list originate from one sample, sequenced in a study of T cell responses to AZD1222 COVID-19 vaccine. Here immunoSEQ multiplex PCR was the method, and the copy in TCRdb shows in-frame clones only, minus some. Here the sample spans 90,000 to 140,000 clones, 82% being singletons. Sequencing used peripheral blood, obtained on day 0 of AZD1222 vaccination. Receptor source: an adult in good health.

Only a few counts were recorded for this clone. The V gene is TRBV6-4, the J gene TRBJ2-1, with TRBD2 matching 12 bases. The CDR3 has 15 residues. CDR1 MRHNA and CDR2 SNTAGT come from the germline V gene. The ends lost 3 bases at V and 6 bases at J; junction bases unmatched: 3. The CDR3 bases are TGTGCCAGCAGTGAAGCTAGCGGGGGGGCCAATGAGCAGTTCTTC. This gives the protein CASSEASGGANEQFF.

The rearrangement uses TRBV4-1 and TRBJ2-7, with D maybe TRBD2 (7 bases). Trimming removed 5 bases at V and 2 bases at J, with 16 bases between. Germline assignment: CDR1 MGHRA and CDR2 YSYEKL. The CDR3 has 15 amino acids. CDR3 sequence: CASSYSGEGAYEQYF. DNA of the CDR3: TGCGCCAGCAGCTACAGTGGGGAGGGGGCCTACGAGCAGTACTTC.

V and J are TRBV7-2 and TRBJ1-2; no firm D call. CDR3 length: 14 residues. The V gene's germline CDR1 is SGHTA and CDR2 FQGNSA. V dropped 3 bases and J dropped 0 bases, with 8 bases sitting between them. The CDR3 loop reads CASSFEHTNYGYTF. The CDR3 region has the DNA TGTGCCAGCAGCTTTGAACACACTAACTATGGCTACACCTTC. Full variable domain (missing parts from reference TRBV7-2 and TRBJ1-2): GAGVSQSPSNKVTEKGKDVELRCDPISGHTALYWYRQSLGQGLEFLIYFQGNSAPDKSGLPSDRFSAERTGGSVSTLTIQRTQQEDSAVYLCASSFEHTNYGYTFGSGTRLTVV.

The chain joins TRBV7-9 to TRBJ1-5; unclear D gene. The CDR3 is made up of 14 amino acids. Germline V gene sequence: CDR1 SEHNR, CDR2 FQNEAQ (reference sequence). The V end was cut by 5 bases, the J end by 1 base, with 9 bases between. CDR3 coding DNA: TGTGCCAGCAGCCTCGGCATCAGCAATCAGCCCCAGCATTTT. Amino acids: CASSLGISNQPQHF.

J is TRBJ1-1 and V is TRBV6-2 or TRBV6-3, with D possibly matching TRBD1 (5 bases). The CDR3 is 16 residues long. V lost 2 bases and J lost 3, with 16 bases in between. CDR1 is MNHEY and CDR2 is SVGEGT in the germline V gene. In DNA, the CDR3 is TGTGCCAGCAGTTACGAGGGGCGGAGAGGCTACACTGAAGCTTTCTTT. It codes for CASSYEGRRGYTEAFF.

The chain couples TRBV5-1 to TRBJ1-3, with D unclear. The V end lost 0 bases, the J end lost 0 bases, and 7 bases lay between the germline ends. Germline V gene data show CDR1 as SGHRS and CDR2 as YFSETQ. This CDR3 is built from 15 residues. CDR3 in DNA: TGCGCCAGCAGCTTGGAAGATAGCTCTGGAAACACCATATATTTT. The encoded protein is CASSLEDSSGNTIYF.

This clone has at least ten counts. V is TRBV6-2 or TRBV6-3 and J is TRBJ1-4; possible D gene TRBD1, 5 bases. Trimming pared 5 bases from V and 7 bases from J, leaving 23 bases between. The CDR3 is 17 amino acids. Germline loops: CDR1 MNHEY, CDR2 SVGEGT. This CDR3 reads CASSTGRTNFEPEKLFF. The DNA of the CDR3 is TGTGCCAGCAGTACGGGACGGACGAACTTCGAACCTGAAAAACTGTTTTTT.

J is TRBJ1-2 and V is TRBV4-1; D is ambiguous. Trimming removed 0 bases at V and 0 bases at J, with 14 bases between. The CDR3 loop spans 17 amino acids. The germline V gene encodes CDR1 MGHRA and CDR2 YSYEKL. The CDR3 bases are TGCGCCAGCAGCCAAGAAGAAGCCACAGAGTCTAACTATGGCTACACCTTC. It encodes CASSQEEATESNYGYTF.

The V gene is TRBV19, the J gene TRBJ1-1; no definite D call. Germline-derived CDR1 and CDR2 are LNHDA and SQIVND (reference sequence). Trimming took 3 bases from V and 4 from J, leaving 9 bases between them. CDR3 length: 13 residues. Written as DNA, the CDR3 is TGTGCCAGTAGTATCCCCCTGGTCACTGAAGCTTTCTTT. Protein product: CASSIPLVTEAFF.

The rearrangement uses TRBV5-6 and TRBJ1-2, with a possible D match to TRBD1 (6 bases). This CDR3 is built from 13 residues. Germline CDR1 SGHDT, CDR2 YYEEEE. The V gene lost 0 bases and the J gene lost 7 bases, with 10 bases spanning the gap. The CDR3 region is CASSLVAGVGYTF. The CDR3 bases are TGTGCCAGCAGCTTGGTTGCAGGGGTTGGCTACACCTTC.